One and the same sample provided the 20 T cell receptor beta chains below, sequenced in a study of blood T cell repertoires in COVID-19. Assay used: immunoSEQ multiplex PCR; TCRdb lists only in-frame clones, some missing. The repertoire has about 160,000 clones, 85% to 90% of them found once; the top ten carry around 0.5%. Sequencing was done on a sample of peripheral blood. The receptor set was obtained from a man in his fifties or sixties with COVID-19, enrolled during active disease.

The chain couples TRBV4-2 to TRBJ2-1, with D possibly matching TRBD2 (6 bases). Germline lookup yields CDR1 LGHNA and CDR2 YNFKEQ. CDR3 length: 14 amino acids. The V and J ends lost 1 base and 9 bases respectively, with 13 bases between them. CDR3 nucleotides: TGTGCCAGCAGCCAAGTCCCGGGAGCGGCTGAGCAGTTCTTC. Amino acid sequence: CASSQVPGAAEQFF.

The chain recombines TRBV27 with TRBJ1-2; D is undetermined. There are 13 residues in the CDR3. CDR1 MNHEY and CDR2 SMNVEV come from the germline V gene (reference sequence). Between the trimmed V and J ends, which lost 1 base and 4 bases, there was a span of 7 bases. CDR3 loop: CASSLYSSYGYTF. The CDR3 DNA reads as TGTGCCAGCAGTTTATATAGCAGCTATGGCTACACCTTC.

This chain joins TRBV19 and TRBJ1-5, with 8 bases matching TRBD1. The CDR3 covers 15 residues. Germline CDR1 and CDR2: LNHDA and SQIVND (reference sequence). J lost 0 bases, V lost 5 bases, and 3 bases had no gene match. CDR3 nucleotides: TGTGCCAGTAGTGTGGGACAGGTTAGCAATCAGCCCCAGCATTTT. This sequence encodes CASSVGQVSNQPQHF.

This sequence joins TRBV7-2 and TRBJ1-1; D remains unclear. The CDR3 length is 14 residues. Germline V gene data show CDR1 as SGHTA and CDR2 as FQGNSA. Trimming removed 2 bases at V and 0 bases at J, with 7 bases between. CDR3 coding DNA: TGTGCCAGCAGCTTACAGGTGATGAACACTGAAGCTTTCTTT. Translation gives CASSLQVMNTEAFF.

The DNA for the CDR3 is TGTGCCAGCAGTGAGGACAGGGGGCACACAGATACGCAGTATTTT. Residues: CASSEDRGHTDTQYF. The J gene is TRBJ2-3, the V gene TRBV6-4; 11 nucleotides line up with TRBD1. The trim removed 3 bases at V and 2 bases at J, leaving 1 base unmatched. Germline-derived CDR1 and CDR2 are MRHNA and SNTAGT. CDR3 length: 15 residues.

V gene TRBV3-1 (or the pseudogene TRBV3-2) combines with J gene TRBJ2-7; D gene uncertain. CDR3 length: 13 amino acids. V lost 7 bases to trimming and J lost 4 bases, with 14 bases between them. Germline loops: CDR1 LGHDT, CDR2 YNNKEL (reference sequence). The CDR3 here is CASIPPARYEQYF. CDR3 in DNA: TGTGCCAGCATACCGCCCGCGAGGTACGAGCAGTACTTC.

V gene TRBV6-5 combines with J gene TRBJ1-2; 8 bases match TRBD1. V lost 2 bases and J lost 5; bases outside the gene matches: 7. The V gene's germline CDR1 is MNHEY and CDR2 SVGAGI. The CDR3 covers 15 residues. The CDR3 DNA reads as TGTGCCAGCAGTTACCAAAAGGACAGGGCGTATGGCTACACCTTC. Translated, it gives CASSYQKDRAYGYTF.

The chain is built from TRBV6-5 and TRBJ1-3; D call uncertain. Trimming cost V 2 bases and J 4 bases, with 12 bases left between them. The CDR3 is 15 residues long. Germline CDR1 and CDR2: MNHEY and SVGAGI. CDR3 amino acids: CASSYQRASGNTIYF. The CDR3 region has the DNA TGTGCCAGCAGTTACCAGAGGGCGTCGGGAAACACCATATATTTT.

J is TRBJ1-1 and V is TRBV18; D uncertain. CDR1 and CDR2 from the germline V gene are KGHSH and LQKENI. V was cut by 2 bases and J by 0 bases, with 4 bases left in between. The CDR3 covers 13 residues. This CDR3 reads CASSPNMNTEAFF. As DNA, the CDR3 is TGTGCCAGCTCACCAAACATGAACACTGAAGCTTTCTTT.

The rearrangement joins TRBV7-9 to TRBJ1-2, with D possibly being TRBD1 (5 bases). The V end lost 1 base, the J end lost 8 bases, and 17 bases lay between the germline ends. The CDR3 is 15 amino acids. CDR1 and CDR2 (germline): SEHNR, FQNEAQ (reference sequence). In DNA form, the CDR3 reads TGTGCCAGCAGCTTAGTTGAAGGGGTCGCGGGGGGCTACACCTTC. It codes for CASSLVEGVAGGYTF.

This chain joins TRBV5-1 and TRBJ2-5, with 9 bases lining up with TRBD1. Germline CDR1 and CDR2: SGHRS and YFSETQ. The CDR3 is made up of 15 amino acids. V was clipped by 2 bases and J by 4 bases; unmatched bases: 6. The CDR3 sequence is CASSLRDRAGETQYF. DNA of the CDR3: TGCGCCAGCAGCTTACGGGACAGGGCGGGAGAGACCCAGTACTTC.

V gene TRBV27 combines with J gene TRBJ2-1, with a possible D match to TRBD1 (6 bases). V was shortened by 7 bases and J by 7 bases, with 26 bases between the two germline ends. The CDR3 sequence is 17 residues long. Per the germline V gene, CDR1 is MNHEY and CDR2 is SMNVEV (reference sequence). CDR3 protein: CASKMGQQYGPQNEQFF. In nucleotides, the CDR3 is TGTGCCAGCAAAATGGGACAACAATACGGACCACAGAATGAGCAGTTCTTC.

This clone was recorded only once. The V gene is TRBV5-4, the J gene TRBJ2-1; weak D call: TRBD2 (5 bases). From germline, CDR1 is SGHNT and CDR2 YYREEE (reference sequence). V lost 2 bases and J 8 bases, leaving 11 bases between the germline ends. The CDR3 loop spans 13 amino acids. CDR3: CASSFYAGDEQFF. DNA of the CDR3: TGTGCCAGCAGCTTCTATGCCGGGGATGAGCAGTTCTTC.

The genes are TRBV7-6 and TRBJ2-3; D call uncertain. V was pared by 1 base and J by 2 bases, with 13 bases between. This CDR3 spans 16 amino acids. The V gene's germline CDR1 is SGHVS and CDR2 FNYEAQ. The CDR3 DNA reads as TGTGCCAGCAGCTTAGGGTTTCAGGTGGCCACAGATACGCAGTATTTT. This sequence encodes CASSLGFQVATDTQYF.

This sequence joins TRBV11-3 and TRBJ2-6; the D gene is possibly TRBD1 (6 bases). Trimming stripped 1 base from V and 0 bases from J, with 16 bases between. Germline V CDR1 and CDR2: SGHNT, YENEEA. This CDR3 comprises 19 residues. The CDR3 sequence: CASSLGGLGAYSGANVLTF. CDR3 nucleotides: TGTGCCAGCAGCTTAGGGGGGCTCGGGGCTTACTCTGGGGCCAACGTCCTGACTTTC.

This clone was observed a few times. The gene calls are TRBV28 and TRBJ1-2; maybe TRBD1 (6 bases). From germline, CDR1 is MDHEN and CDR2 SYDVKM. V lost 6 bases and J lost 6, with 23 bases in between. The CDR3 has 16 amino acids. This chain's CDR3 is CASSRTRHQGFDGYTF. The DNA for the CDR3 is TGTGCCAGCAGCAGGACCAGACATCAGGGGTTCGATGGCTACACCTTC.

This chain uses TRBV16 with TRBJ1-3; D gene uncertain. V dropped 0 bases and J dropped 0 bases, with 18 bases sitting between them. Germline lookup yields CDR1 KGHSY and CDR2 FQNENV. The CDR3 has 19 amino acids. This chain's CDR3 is CASSQSLGNSRGSGNTIYF. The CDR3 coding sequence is TGTGCCAGCAGCCAATCCCTGGGGAATTCACGGGGCTCTGGAAACACCATATATTTT.

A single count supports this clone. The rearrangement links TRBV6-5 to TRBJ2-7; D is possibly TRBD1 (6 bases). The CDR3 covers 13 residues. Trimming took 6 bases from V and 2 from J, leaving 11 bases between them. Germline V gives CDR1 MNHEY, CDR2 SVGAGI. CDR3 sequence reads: CASSAQGTYEQYF. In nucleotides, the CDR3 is TGTGCCAGCAGCGCACAGGGAACCTACGAGCAGTACTTC.

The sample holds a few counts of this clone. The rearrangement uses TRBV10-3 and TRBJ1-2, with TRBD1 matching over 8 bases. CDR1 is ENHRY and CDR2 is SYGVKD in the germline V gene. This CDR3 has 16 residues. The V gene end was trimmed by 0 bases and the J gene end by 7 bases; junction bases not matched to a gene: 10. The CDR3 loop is CAISESPGGLMGGYTF. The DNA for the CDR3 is TGTGCCATCAGTGAGTCCCCAGGGGGCTTAATGGGTGGCTACACCTTC.

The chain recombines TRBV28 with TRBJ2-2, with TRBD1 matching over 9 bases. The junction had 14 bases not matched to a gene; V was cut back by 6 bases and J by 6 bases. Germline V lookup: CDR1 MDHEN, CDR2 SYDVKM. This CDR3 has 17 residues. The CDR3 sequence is CASRRIRDRVGPGELFF. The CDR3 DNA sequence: TGTGCCAGCAGACGTATCCGGGACAGGGTAGGTCCCGGGGAGCTGTTTTTT.